This T cell receptor (beta chain) was obtained from a study of blood T cell repertoires in COVID-19. Libraries were prepared by immunoSEQ multiplex PCR; TCRdb keeps only in-frame clonotypes and omits some of them. Here the sample spans roughly 330,000 clones, more than 70% being singletons. The study assigned cohorts using participant-reported clinical history. Germline CDR1 and CDR2: LNHDA and SQIVND (reference sequence). V was clipped by 5 bases and J by 4 bases; unmatched bases: 16. The CDR3 spans 18 residues. Material for sequencing was PBMCs or T cells enriched from blood (not recorded which). This TCR was sampled from a woman under 40 who had recovered from COVID-19. The rearrangement joins TRBV19 to TRBJ1-2; 10 bases fit TRBD1. CDR3 region: CASSGRQGANSPLYGYTF. In DNA form, the CDR3 reads TGTGCCAGTAGTGGGCGACAGGGGGCGAACTCCCCCCTCTATGGCTACACCTTC.